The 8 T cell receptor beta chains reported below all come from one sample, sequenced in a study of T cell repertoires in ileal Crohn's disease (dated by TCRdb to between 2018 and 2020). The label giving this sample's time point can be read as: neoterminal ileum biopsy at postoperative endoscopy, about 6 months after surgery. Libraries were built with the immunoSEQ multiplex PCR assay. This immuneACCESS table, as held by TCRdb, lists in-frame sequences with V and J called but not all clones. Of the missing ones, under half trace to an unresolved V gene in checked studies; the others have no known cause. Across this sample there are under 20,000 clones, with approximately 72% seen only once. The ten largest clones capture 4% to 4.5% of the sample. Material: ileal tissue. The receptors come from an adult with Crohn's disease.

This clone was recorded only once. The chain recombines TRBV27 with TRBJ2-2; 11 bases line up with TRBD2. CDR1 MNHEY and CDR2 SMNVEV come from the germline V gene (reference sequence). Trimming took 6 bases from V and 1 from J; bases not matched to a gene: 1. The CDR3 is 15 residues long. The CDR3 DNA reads TGTGCCAGCAGGCTAGCGGGAGGGAACACCGGGGAGCTGTTTTTT. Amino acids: CASRLAGGNTGELFF.

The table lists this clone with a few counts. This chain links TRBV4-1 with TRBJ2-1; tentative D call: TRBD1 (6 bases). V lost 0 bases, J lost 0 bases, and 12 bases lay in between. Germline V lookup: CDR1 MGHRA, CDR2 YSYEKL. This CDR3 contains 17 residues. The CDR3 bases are TGCGCCAGCAGCCAAGACCCGAAGGGACACTCCTACAATGAGCAGTTCTTC. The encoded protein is CASSQDPKGHSYNEQFF.

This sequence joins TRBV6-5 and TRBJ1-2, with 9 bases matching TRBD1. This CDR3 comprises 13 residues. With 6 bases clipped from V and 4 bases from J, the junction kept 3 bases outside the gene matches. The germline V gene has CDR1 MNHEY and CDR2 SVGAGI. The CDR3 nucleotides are TGTGCCAGCAGGGGACAGGGTACCTATGGCTACACCTTC. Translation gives CASRGQGTYGYTF.

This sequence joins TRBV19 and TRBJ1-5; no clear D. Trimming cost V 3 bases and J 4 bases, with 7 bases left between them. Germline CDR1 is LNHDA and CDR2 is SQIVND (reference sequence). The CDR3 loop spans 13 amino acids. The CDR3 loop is CASSMNTNQPQHF. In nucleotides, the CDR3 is TGTGCCAGTAGTATGAATACAAATCAGCCCCAGCATTTT.

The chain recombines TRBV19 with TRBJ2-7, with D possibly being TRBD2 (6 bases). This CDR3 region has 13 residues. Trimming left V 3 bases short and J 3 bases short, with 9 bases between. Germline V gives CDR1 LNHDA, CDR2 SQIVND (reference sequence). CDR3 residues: CASSILGGYEQYF. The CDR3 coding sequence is TGTGCCAGTAGTATCTTGGGGGGCTACGAGCAGTACTTC.

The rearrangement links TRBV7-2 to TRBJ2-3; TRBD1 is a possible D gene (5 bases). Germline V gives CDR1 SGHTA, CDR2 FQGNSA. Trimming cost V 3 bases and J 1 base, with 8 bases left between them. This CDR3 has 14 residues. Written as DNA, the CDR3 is TGTGCCAGCAGCTTCCTAGGGGGCACAGATACGCAGTATTTT. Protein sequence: CASSFLGGTDTQYF.

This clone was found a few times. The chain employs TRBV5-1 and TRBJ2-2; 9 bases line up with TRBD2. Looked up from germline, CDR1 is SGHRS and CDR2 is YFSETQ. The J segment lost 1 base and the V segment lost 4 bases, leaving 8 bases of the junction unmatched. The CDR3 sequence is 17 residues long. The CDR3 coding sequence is TGCGCCAGCAGCAGCCGACTAGCGGAAATGAACACCGGGGAGCTGTTTTTT. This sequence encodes CASSSRLAEMNTGELFF.

CDR3 region: CASSEGSGKDEQYF. The CDR3, as DNA: TGTGCCAGCAGTGAAGGTTCAGGGAAGGACGAGCAGTACTTC. V gene TRBV2 combines with J gene TRBJ2-7; the D gene is possibly TRBD1 (5 bases). The germline V and J ends were trimmed by 1 base and 5 bases, with 12 bases remaining between them. This CDR3 region has 14 residues. Germline V gives CDR1 SNHLY, CDR2 FYNNEI.